A single sample gave rise to the 10 T cell receptor beta chains below, sequenced in a study of cytomegalovirus exposure and HLA in healthy donors. PCR involved 60 Vbeta and 13 Jbeta primers. Produced via immunoSEQ multiplex PCR; TCRdb's table is partial and in-frame only. This repertoire shows 180,000 or so clones, over 75% found once; its top ten account for 9.3%. The sequencing input was PBMCs. The source is a man aged 18 to 29 in good health and CMV-seropositive.

V usage is TRBV9 and J usage is TRBJ2-1, with 10 positions matching TRBD2. The CDR3 totals 14 residues. The V segment lost 4 bases and the J segment 8 bases; nucleotides outside the gene matches: 6. Per the germline V gene, CDR1 is SGDLS and CDR2 is YYNGEE. CDR3 sequence: CASSSSGGLYEQFF. In nucleotides, the CDR3 is TGTGCCAGCAGCTCTAGCGGGGGACTCTATGAGCAGTTCTTC. Variable domain in full (rest from reference TRBV9 and TRBJ2-1): DSGVTQTPKHLITATGQRVTLRCSPRSGDLSVYWYQQSLDQGLQFLIQYYNGEERAKGNILERFSAQQFPDLHSELNLSSLELGDSALYFCASSSSGGLYEQFFGPGTRLTVL.

V gene TRBV7-8 combines with J gene TRBJ2-7, with 7 bases that match TRBD1. The CDR3 consists of 15 residues. V lost 2 bases and J lost 4; bases outside the gene matches: 8. Germline lookup yields CDR1 SGHVS and CDR2 FQNEAQ. The CDR3 here is CASSLIRTGRYEQYF. In DNA form, the CDR3 reads TGTGCCAGCAGCTTAATCAGGACAGGCAGATACGAGCAGTACTTC.

The V and J genes are TRBV30 and TRBJ1-2; TRBD1 is a possible D gene (5 bases). CDR1 and CDR2 from the germline V gene are GTSNPN and SVGIG (reference sequence). V was trimmed by 0 bases and J by 8 bases, leaving 13 bases between them. The CDR3 is 13 amino acids. CDR3 protein: CAWSVHGAGGYTF. The CDR3 nucleotides read TGTGCCTGGAGTGTACACGGGGCGGGGGGCTACACCTTC.

This chain uses TRBV2 with TRBJ1-1; no firm D call. V lost 6 bases, J lost 8 bases, and 16 bases lay in between. The CDR3 runs to 13 residues. Germline CDR1 SNHLY, CDR2 FYNNEI. DNA of the CDR3: TGTGCCAGCAGAGAAAATTCAGGTTACGAAGCTTTCTTT. This gives the protein CASRENSGYEAFF.

The chain joins TRBV18 to TRBJ2-1; possibly TRBD1 for D (6 bases). V was pared by 3 bases and J by 9 bases, with 15 bases between. CDR1 is KGHSH and CDR2 is LQKENI in the germline V gene. CDR3 size: 14 residues. CDR3 DNA sequence: TGTGCCAGCTCACCTGAACAGGGATCCACTGAGCAGTTCTTC. Amino acids: CASSPEQGSTEQFF.

The chain has TRBV5-1 and TRBJ2-5; 7 bases are a match to TRBD1. V lost 4 bases to trimming and J lost 0 bases; unmatched junction nucleotides: 3. The CDR3 has 14 amino acids. Looked up from germline, CDR1 is SGHRS and CDR2 is YFSETQ. The CDR3 bases are TGCGCCAGCAGCACGGGACAGCACCAAGAGACCCAGTACTTC. Translating it yields CASSTGQHQETQYF.

The J gene is TRBJ1-1, the V gene TRBV7-2; the D is unclear. The CDR3 is 17 amino acids. The V gene lost 1 base and the J gene lost 2 bases, with 17 bases spanning the gap. The germline V gene encodes CDR1 SGHTA and CDR2 FQGNSA. CDR3 region: CASSLVRIGIFNTEAFF. Here the CDR3 DNA reads TGTGCCAGCAGCTTAGTTCGAATCGGGATTTTTAACACTGAAGCTTTCTTT.

CDR3 coding DNA: TGTGCCAGCAGTTACGGCGGAGTCGCCTACGAGCAGTACTTC. Amino acids: CASSYGGVAYEQYF. The chain carries TRBV6-5 and TRBJ2-7; D unresolved. In germline, CDR1 is MNHEY, CDR2 SVGAGI. The CDR3 runs to 14 residues. Deletions cut 2 bases from V and 2 bases from J, with 10 bases between.

The V and J genes are TRBV12-5 and TRBJ2-3, with no clear D. Germline CDR1 is LGHNT and CDR2 is FRNRAP. The CDR3 is 16 residues long. The V end lost 0 bases, the J end lost 4 bases, and 14 bases lay between the germline ends. DNA of the CDR3: TGTGCTAGTGGTTTGGTACTTAGTTTCGGAGCAGATACGCAGTATTTT. Amino acid sequence: CASGLVLSFGADTQYF.

This rearrangement joins TRBV18 to TRBJ1-3, with D perhaps TRBD1 (5 bases). Germline CDR1 KGHSH, CDR2 LQKENI. V shed 3 bases and J shed 0 bases, with 12 bases lying between them. The CDR3 runs 16 residues. The CDR3 DNA follows: TGTGCCAGCTCACCGCTGAGACAGAGCTCTGGAAACACCATATATTTT. Translating gives CASSPLRQSSGNTIYF. The whole variable domain, remainder taken from reference TRBV18 and TRBJ1-3, is NAGVMQNPRHLVRRRGQEARLRCSPMKGHSHVYWYRQLPEEGLKFMVYLQKENIIDESGMPKERFSAEFPKEGPSILRIQQVVRGDSAAYFCASSPLRQSSGNTIYFGEGSWLTVV.